This T cell receptor beta chain originates from a study of graft-versus-host responses after intestinal transplantation. Study at large: All recipients got anti-thymocyte globulin induction, then tacrolimus and steroids for approximately 3 years.

Study-wide points: GvH clones detected in recipient marrow included some appearing first in ileum or blood. Some patients had graft-donor T cell macrochimerism, and their allografts showed high graft-versus-host to host-versus-graft clonal ratios.

Using immunoSEQ multiplex PCR, the repertoire was profiled, and TCRdb retains in-frame clones only, with some absent. Of around 100,000 clones in the sample, approximately 90% were seen once. Germline CDR1 is MDHEN and CDR2 is SYDVKM. This CDR3 is built from 14 residues. V dropped 6 bases and J dropped 3 bases, with 15 bases sitting between them. A word on this clone: Its antigen remains unidentified.

This sequence originates from a human donor who was the organ donor for an intestinal transplant. The input for sequencing was unstimulated CD4+ T cells sorted from spleen or lymph node cells, taken before transplant. The V call is TRBV28, the J call TRBJ2-7; D uncertain. The CDR3: CASRPGSPIYEQYF. DNA of the CDR3: TGTGCCAGCAGGCCCGGGTCCCCTATCTACGAGCAGTACTTC.